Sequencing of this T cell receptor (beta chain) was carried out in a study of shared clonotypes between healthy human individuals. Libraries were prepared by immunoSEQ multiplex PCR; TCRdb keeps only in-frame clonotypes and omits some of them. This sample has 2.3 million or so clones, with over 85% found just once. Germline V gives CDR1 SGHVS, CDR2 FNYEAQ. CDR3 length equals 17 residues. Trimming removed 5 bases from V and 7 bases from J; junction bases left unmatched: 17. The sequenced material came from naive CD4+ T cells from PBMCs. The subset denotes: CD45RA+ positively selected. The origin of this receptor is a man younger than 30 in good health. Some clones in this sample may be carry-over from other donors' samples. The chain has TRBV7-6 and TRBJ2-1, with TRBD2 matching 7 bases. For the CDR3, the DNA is TGTGCCAGCAGCCAAAGTAGCGGGCCCTATTACCCGAATGAGCAGTTCTTC. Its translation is CASSQSSGPYYPNEQFF.